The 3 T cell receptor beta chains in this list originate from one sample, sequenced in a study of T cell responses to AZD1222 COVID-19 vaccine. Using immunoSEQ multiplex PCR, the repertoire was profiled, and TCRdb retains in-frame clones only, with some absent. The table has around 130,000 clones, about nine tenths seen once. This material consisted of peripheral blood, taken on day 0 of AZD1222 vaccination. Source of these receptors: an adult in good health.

CDR3 nucleotides: TGTGCCAGCTCGCCTACAGGGGACACTAACTATGGCTACACCTTC. This sequence encodes CASSPTGDTNYGYTF. The rearrangement links TRBV18 to TRBJ1-2; 7 bases fit TRBD1. CDR1 is KGHSH, CDR2 LQKENI, per germline. This CDR3 is 15 amino acids long. V shed 6 bases, J shed 0 bases, and the junction held 7 bases outside the gene matches.

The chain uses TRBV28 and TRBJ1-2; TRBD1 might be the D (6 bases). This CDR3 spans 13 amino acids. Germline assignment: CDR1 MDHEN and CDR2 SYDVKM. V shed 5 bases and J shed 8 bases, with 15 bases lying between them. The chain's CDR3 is CASSDRPFGGYTF. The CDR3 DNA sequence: TGTGCCAGCAGTGACAGGCCCTTTGGGGGCTACACCTTC.

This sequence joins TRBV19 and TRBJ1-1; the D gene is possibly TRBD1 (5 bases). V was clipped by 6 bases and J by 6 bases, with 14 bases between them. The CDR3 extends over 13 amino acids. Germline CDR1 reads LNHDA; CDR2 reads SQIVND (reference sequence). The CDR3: CASRERGQAEAFF. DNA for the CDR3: TGTGCCAGTAGGGAACGCGGACAAGCTGAAGCTTTCTTT.